The T cell receptor beta chain under discussion was sequenced for a study of T cell responses to AZD1222 COVID-19 vaccine. On the study more broadly: Recipients boosted at about 4 weeks or about 12 weeks are pooled.

Study-wide points: Only after the peak T cell response were repertoires sampled. Females made up more of the donors, who were largely white British, and clonal diversity may have come out too low. Spike was spanned by vaccine-associated CD4 TCRs, with dominance at 160-218 and 743-854.

Worth noting for this clone: Its antigen is not known. Germline is not matched at one junction end, which may reflect a read error.

Germline loops: CDR1 SSHAT, CDR2 FNYEAQ (reference sequence). The CDR3 spans 16 residues. Libraries were prepared by immunoSEQ multiplex PCR; TCRdb keeps only in-frame clonotypes and omits some of them. This sample has some 120,000 clones, with 80% to 90% found just once. The source material was peripheral blood, sampled on day 0 of AZD1222 vaccination. This sequence originates from an adult in good health. The chain joins TRBV7-7 to TRBJ2-1; TRBD2 matches at 10 bases. The CDR3 sequence is CASSLAFSSGSNEQFF. The CDR3 DNA is TGTGCTAGCAGCTTAGCCTTTTCTAGCGGGAGCAATGAGCAGTTCTTC.